These T cell receptor beta chains were read from a single sample in a study of cytomegalovirus exposure and HLA in healthy donors. Repertoires were generated with immunoSEQ multiplex PCR, while TCRdb's copy carries only in-frame clones and drops some. The data hold 110,000 to 150,000 clones, with nearly 85% observed a single time. Material for sequencing was PBMCs. The receptor source for this set is a male donor in good health and CMV-seronegative. CDR3s include the opening cysteine and the closing phenylalanine or tryptophan. D genes are given only for firm matches. Rows may omit the clone size; those that give it use once, few, many or a size class.

TRBJ1-4 TRBD1 TRBV19 15 - TGTGCCAGTAGTATAGCGGGACAGACGAATGAAAAACTGTTTTTT CASSIAGQTNEKLFF
TRBJ2-1 - TRBV29-1 12 - TGCAGCGTCGCCGAGACAGGCAATGAGCAGTTCTTC CSVAETGNEQFF
TRBJ2-3 - TRBV7-9 17 - TGTGCCAGCAGCTTAGGCCTAGCTGCCGCCGACACAGATACGCAGTATTTT CASSLGLAAADTDTQYF
TRBJ2-7 TRBD1 TRBV7-6 12 - TGTGCCAGCGTCGGACAGGACTACGAGCAGTACTTC CASVGQDYEQYF
TRBJ1-6 - TRBV5-5 17 few TGTGCCAGCAGCTTGGTCCCGCCCGGCCCGGGGAATTCACCCCTCCACTTT CASSLVPPGPGNSPLHF
TRBJ2-4 - TRBV15 17 few TGTGCCACCAGCAGAGAAAAGGCAGGCCTAGCCAAAAACATTCAGTACTTC CATSREKAGLAKNIQYF
TRBJ2-2 - TRBV9 14 - TGTGCCAGCAGCGGACAGAGGATAGGAGGGGAGCTGTTTTTT CASSGQRIGGELFF
TRBJ1-1 - TRBV10-3 15 - TGTGCCATCAGTGAGCCGACAGATATGAACACTGAAGCTTTCTTT CAISEPTDMNTEAFF
TRBJ2-7 TRBD1 TRBV13 15 - TGTGCCAGCAGCTCTCCGGGACAGCCAGCCTACGAGCAGTACTTC CASSSPGQPAYEQYF
TRBJ2-1 - TRBV21-1 8 few TGTGCCAGCAGGGAGCGGTTCTTC CASRERFF
TRBJ1-1 - TRBV29-1 15 - TGCAGCGTGGCAAACAGGGTAAGGCCGAACACTGAAGCTTTCTTT CSVANRVRPNTEAFF
TRBJ2-3 - TRBV2 15 - TGTGCCAGCAGTGTGGGGGGATCGGTTGGGGATACGCAGTATTTT CASSVGGSVGDTQYF
TRBJ2-1 - TRBV20-1 11 - TGCAGTGCTAGGACAATCAATGAGCAGTTCTTC CSARTINEQFF
TRBJ1-1 - TRBV13 14 few TGTGCCAGCAGACCCCGGGGGGGGAGGACTGAAGCTTTCTTT CASRPRGGRTEAFF
TRBJ2-3 - TRBV29-1 14 - TGCAGCGCTCCAACAGTGACGGGCACAGATACGCAGTATTTT CSAPTVTGTDTQYF
TRBJ2-7 TRBD1 TRBV7-9 16 - TGTGCCAGCAGCTTCTTCCCGGGACAGGGGGCTAAAGAGCAGTACTTC CASSFFPGQGAKEQYF
TRBJ1-1 TRBD1 TRBV29-1 14 - TGCAGCGGCAATAACAGGGGGCTACGAACTGAAGCTTTCTTT CSGNNRGLRTEAFF
TRBJ2-1 TRBD2 TRBV18 16 - TGTGCCAGCTCACCAAATCCGGGAGGGCCCGGGAATGAGCAGTTCTTC CASSPNPGGPGNEQFF
TRBJ2-1 TRBD2 TRBV7-2 15 - TGTGCCAGCAGCCTTCAGACTAGCGGGTTCGGTGAGCAGTTCTTC CASSLQTSGFGEQFF
TRBJ1-2 TRBD1 TRBV27 15 - TGTGCCAGCAGTTTTCTCCCCCCAGGGGGGTATGGCTACACCTTC CASSFLPPGGYGYTF